These 12 T cell receptor beta chains were sequenced from one sample in a study of control samples from healthy donors and cancer patients. Sequencing was performed with immunoSEQ multiplex PCR; in TCRdb, only in-frame clones are kept and a portion is missing. Here the sample spans about 90,000 clones, over 75% being singletons. Input material: blood. Receptors originate from a woman aged 18-30 years in good health.

The V call is TRBV4-1, the J call TRBJ2-1, with no clear D. CDR3 size: 14 residues. The germline V gene has CDR1 MGHRA and CDR2 YSYEKL. Trimming took 0 bases from V and 8 from J, leaving 11 bases between them. The CDR3 region is CASSQDRVGYEQFF. CDR3 nucleotides: TGCGCCAGCAGCCAAGATCGCGTGGGTTATGAGCAGTTCTTC.

V and J are TRBV27 and TRBJ1-5; no clear D. This CDR3 region has 14 residues. The V gene lost 3 bases and the J gene lost 5 bases, with 11 bases spanning the gap. Germline CDR1 is MNHEY and CDR2 is SMNVEV (reference sequence). The CDR3 coding sequence is TGTGCCAGCAGTTTCGTTTGGGGTCATCAGCCCCAGCATTTT. This translates into CASSFVWGHQPQHF.

The V and J genes are TRBV6-6 and TRBJ2-1; D may match TRBD1 or TRBD2 (5 bases each). In germline, CDR1 is MNHNY, CDR2 SVGAGI (reference sequence). The CDR3 loop spans 14 amino acids. V lost 5 bases to trimming and J lost 4 bases, with 12 bases between them. CDR3 DNA: TGTGCCAGCAGTCCGGGGACCCTATACAATGAGCAGTTCTTC. Translation gives CASSPGTLYNEQFF.

The chain couples TRBV5-4 to TRBJ1-1; 7 nucleotides match TRBD1. The germline CDR1 and CDR2 sequences are SGHNT and YYREEE (reference sequence). The CDR3 has 17 residues. V shed 2 bases and J 3 bases; nucleotides not matched to a gene: 13. This CDR3 reads CASSFGGTAEQHTEAFF. The CDR3 DNA is TGTGCCAGCAGCTTTGGTGGGACAGCCGAACAGCACACTGAAGCTTTCTTT.

This chain connects TRBV29-1 to TRBJ2-5; D unresolved. The CDR3 runs 15 residues. Germline assignment: CDR1 SQVTM and CDR2 ANQGSEA. Deletions cut 0 bases from V and 1 base from J, with 12 bases between. Written as DNA, the CDR3 is TGCAGCGTTGAAGATTACCTCACGGCCCAAGAGACCCAGTACTTC. Protein: CSVEDYLTAQETQYF.

The gene calls are TRBV18 and TRBJ2-7; D remains unclear. The length of the CDR3 is 15 residues. CDR1 is KGHSH, CDR2 LQKENI, per germline. V was cut by 3 bases and J by 3 bases, with 15 bases left in between. CDR3 sequence: CASSPSGSINYEQYF. CDR3 nucleotides: TGTGCCAGCTCACCGTCCGGTTCAATCAACTACGAGCAGTACTTC.

The CDR3 DNA is TGCAGTGCTAGTAGTCGGGGGCGGTCCTACGAGCAGTACTTC. Its translation is CSASSRGRSYEQYF. This chain joins TRBV20-1 and TRBJ2-7; D is possibly TRBD1 or TRBD2 (6 bases each). V was shortened by 3 bases and J by 1 base, with 13 bases between the two germline ends. The CDR3 runs 14 residues. The V gene's germline CDR1 is DFQATT and CDR2 SNEGSKA (reference sequence).

The V call is TRBV29-1, the J call TRBJ1-1; D is ambiguous. The CDR3 sequence is 15 residues long. From germline, CDR1 is SQVTM and CDR2 ANQGSEA. V was shortened by 5 bases and J by 1 base, with 17 bases between the two germline ends. CDR3 residues: CSVLTRSGWNTEAFF. The DNA for the CDR3 is TGCAGCGTTCTTACCCGCTCGGGCTGGAACACTGAAGCTTTCTTT.

The chain uses TRBV7-3 and TRBJ2-5, with 13 positions matching TRBD2. CDR1 SGHTA and CDR2 FQGTGA come from the germline V gene. Trimming removed 3 bases from V and 0 bases from J; junction bases left unmatched: 4. The CDR3 extends over 17 amino acids. CDR3 sequence reads: CASSLTSGGNYQETQYF. The DNA for the CDR3 is TGTGCCAGCAGCTTGACTAGCGGGGGGAATTACCAAGAGACCCAGTACTTC.

The chain is built from TRBV27 and TRBJ2-6; no reliable D call. The CDR3 contains 13 residues. Trimming removed 3 bases at V and 3 bases at J, with 3 bases between. CDR1 is MNHEY, CDR2 SMNVEV, per germline (reference sequence). The CDR3 region is CASSFGGANVLTF. The DNA of the CDR3 is TGTGCCAGCAGTTTCGGTGGGGCCAACGTCCTGACTTTC.

This chain links TRBV20-1 with TRBJ2-5; no clear D gene. V gave up 3 bases and J gave up 3 bases, with 5 bases separating them. This CDR3 has 11 residues. Germline V CDR1 and CDR2: DFQATT, SNEGSKA (reference sequence). This CDR3 is CSASQEETQYF. CDR3 DNA sequence: TGCAGTGCTAGCCAAGAAGAGACCCAGTACTTC.

This rearrangement joins TRBV2 to TRBJ1-5; D is possibly TRBD1 (5 bases). Germline V gene sequence: CDR1 SNHLY, CDR2 FYNNEI. CDR3 length: 16 residues. Trimming stripped 6 bases from V and 6 bases from J, with 21 bases between. The CDR3 spells CASSVQGLHSGQPQHF. As DNA, the CDR3 is TGTGCCAGCAGCGTTCAGGGCCTTCACTCCGGTCAGCCCCAGCATTTT.